Detailed here is one T cell receptor (beta chain). Its specificity is not known. Other DNA sequences in the sample encode the same CDR3. Naive CD8 cells lacked CD45RO and underwent positive selection for CCR7, leaving out terminally differentiated effector memory CD45RA+ cells. The data stem from a study of shared clonotypes between healthy human individuals. Background on the study: Each donor contributed plates that comprised three CD4 naive, three CD4 memory, two CD8 naive and one CD8 memory. Study-wide points: Sharing across a few donors was seen in around 5.1% of naive CD4 clonotypes. Compared with clonotypes that all four donors shared, non-shared clonotypes had lower generation probabilities.

The protocol was immunoSEQ multiplex PCR, while the TCRdb copy is restricted to in-frame clones and leaves out a portion. The repertoire holds some 2,000,000 clones, with about 94% as singletons. CDR3 length equals 14 residues. Trimming cost V 0 bases and J 0 bases, with 4 bases left between them. CDR1 is SGDLS and CDR2 is YYNGEE in the germline V gene. The V and J genes are TRBV9 and TRBJ1-3; D not resolved. Input material: naive CD8+ T cells sorted from blood. This clonotype was obtained from a man aged 18 to 30 in good health. The CDR3 region has the DNA TGTGCCAGCAGCGTAGAATCCTCTGGAAACACCATATATTTT. Amino acids: CASSVESSGNTIYF.